This T cell receptor beta chain stems from a study of blood T cells in healthy people across ages. The V segment lost 2 bases and the J segment 3 bases; nucleotides outside the gene matches: 7. The CDR3 consists of 15 residues. Germline lookup yields CDR1 SGHVS and CDR2 FQNEAQ. Alongside a J-beta primer mix, a sample-barcoded 5' primer served in a second PCR lasting roughly 7 to 12 cycles. TCRdb called the 5' RACE reads again in MiXCR, with one record for every CDR3 protein. In the table there are 1.5 million to 2 million distinct CDR3 sequences, roughly a third of which are singletons. The J gene is TRBJ2-7, the V gene TRBV7-8, with 7 positions matching TRBD1. The receptor's source is a woman in her 30s in good health. Sample: blood. This chain's CDR3 is CASSLTTGSGYEQYF. In DNA form, the CDR3 reads TGTGCCAGCAGCTTAACGACAGGGTCGGGCTACGAGCAGTACTTC.